A single sample is the source of the 10 T cell receptor beta chains below, sequenced in a study of T cells in women clearing cervical HPV infection (dated by TCRdb to about 2018). The library was built by means of the immunoSEQ multiplex PCR assay. TCRdb stores this immuneACCESS table with in-frame sequences only. Part of the clones is absent; in the studies checked, under half of the shortfall reflects unresolved V genes, and no reason is known for the rest. The sample's own table lists 15,000 to 20,000 clones. Of the sample, approximately 15% falls within the top ten clones. Sample: blood buffy coat. The receptors were gathered from a woman aged 18-70 years with a cervical HPV16 infection that either progressed to CIN3+ or cleared (not recorded which).

A note on this clone: The read terminates 3 residues ahead of where the CDR3 ends, so the germline J gene completes it. This chain uses TRBV30 with TRBJ1-1; a weak D match, TRBD1 (5 bases). The CDR3 sequence is 14 residues long. The V end lost 0 bases, the J end lost 5 bases, and 13 bases lay between the germline ends. The germline CDR1 and CDR2 sequences are GTSNPN and SVGIG (reference sequence). CDR3 bases read: TGTGCCTGGAGTGTAATGGGGGGTTTGACTGAA. Encoded protein: CAWSVMGGLTE. The complete CDR3 protein is CAWSVMGGLTEAFF.

About this clone itself: One end of the junction does not line up with germline, which may come from a read error. The read ends 3 residues shy of where the CDR3 ends; the end is completed using the germline J gene. This rearrangement joins TRBV4-2 to TRBJ2-7, with 8 nucleotides matching TRBD1. The germline CDR1 and CDR2 sequences are LGHNA and YNFKEQ. The length of the CDR3 is 14 residues. The CDR3 bases that were read are TGCGCCAGCAGCCCTCGACAGGGGTCCTACGAG. It codes for CASSPRQGSYE. The entire CDR3 reads CASSPRQGSYEQYF.

Concerning this clone: The missing CDR3 end, 3 residues past where the read stops, is filled in from the germline J gene. This chain connects TRBV30 to TRBJ1-3, with a tentative D call TRBD1 (6 bases). Germline V gene data show CDR1 as GTSNPN and CDR2 as SVGIG (reference sequence). The germline V and J ends were trimmed by 6 bases and 7 bases, with 16 bases remaining between them. CDR3 length: 13 residues. The CDR3 reads CACSRTVFNTIYF. The CDR3 DNA, read in part, is TGTGCCTGCTCTAGGACAGTTTTTAACACC.

Comments on this clone: Relative to the germline gene, one junction end is altered; a read error may explain this. The missing CDR3 end, 3 residues past where the read stops, is filled in from the germline J gene. V usage is TRBV4-2 and J usage is TRBJ2-7, with TRBD2 matching over 11 bases. Germline V gives CDR1 LGHNA, CDR2 YNFKEQ. This CDR3 spans 15 amino acids. The CDR3: CASSHDSGRGYEQYF. The covered CDR3 bases are TGCGCCAGCAGCCATGATAGCGGGAGGGGCTACGAG.

Comments on this clone: The read is 3 residues too short to cover the CDR3 end, so that end is filled in from the germline J gene. The rearrangement joins TRBV18 to TRBJ1-5; D not certain. There are 13 residues in the CDR3. Per the germline V gene, CDR1 is KGHSH and CDR2 is LQKENI. V gave up 3 bases and J gave up 6 bases, with 9 bases separating them. Partial CDR3 DNA: TGTGCCAGCTCACCTGCTACTGGTCAGCCC. This sequence encodes CASSPATGQP. The entire CDR3 sequence reads CASSPATGQPQHF.

For this clone: The sequenced fragment ends 3 residues before the CDR3 boundary, so the rest is inferred from the germline J gene. The rearrangement links TRBV10-1 to TRBJ2-7, with TRBD1 matching over 9 bases. Trimming removed 3 bases from V and 4 bases from J; junction bases left unmatched: 10. The CDR3 extends over 16 amino acids. CDR1 and CDR2 from the germline V gene are WNHNN and SYGVQD (reference sequence). Partial CDR3 DNA: TGCGCCAGCAGTGAAGGGCCAGGACAGGGGAATTACGAG. As protein: CASSEGPGQGNYE. The CDR3 in its entirety is CASSEGPGQGNYEQYF.

This clone is medium-sized by frequency. The CDR3 end lies 3 residues beyond the end of the read and is filled in from the germline J gene. The chain combines TRBV7-9 with TRBJ2-7; tentatively, D is TRBD1 (5 bases). V lost 2 bases, J lost 0 bases, and 8 bases lay in between. This CDR3 region has 14 residues. Germline CDR1 and CDR2: SEHNR and FQNEAQ (reference sequence). CDR3 sequence reads: CASSLLTASYEQYF. The CDR3 DNA, read in part, is TGTGCCAGCAGCTTATTGACAGCCTCCTACGAG.

As to this clone: The read is 3 residues too short to cover the CDR3 end, so that end is filled in from the germline J gene. The gene calls are TRBV18 and TRBJ1-2; 7 bases fit TRBD1. The trim removed 10 bases at V and 7 bases at J, leaving 18 bases unmatched. Germline V gene sequence: CDR1 KGHSH, CDR2 LQKENI. This CDR3 is 15 amino acids long. The CDR3 reads CATQPGQGEKFGYTF. The CDR3 DNA, read in part, is TGTGCCACCCAACCAGGCCAGGGGGAAAAATTTGGC.

Note on this clone: One end of the junction fails to match germline, which may point to a read error. The read falls 3 residues short of the CDR3 end, and the missing part is taken from the germline J gene. The rearrangement uses TRBV5-4 and TRBJ1-2, with D possibly being TRBD1 (6 bases). The CDR3 is 15 amino acids. Germline lookup yields CDR1 SGHNT and CDR2 YYREEE (reference sequence). The sequenced part of the CDR3 DNA is TGTGCCAGCGGCTTTTATGGACAGCTCAACTATGGC. Amino acids: CASGFYGQLNYG. The whole CDR3 is CASGFYGQLNYGYTF. The full variable domain, completed using reference TRBV5-4 and TRBJ1-2, is ETGVTQSPTHLIKTRGQQVTLRCSSQSGHNTVSWYQQALGQGPQFIFQYYREEENGRGNFPPRFSGLQFPNYSSELNVNALELDDSALYLCASGFYGQLNYGYTFGSGTRLTVV.

Comments on this clone: The read terminates 3 residues ahead of where the CDR3 ends, so the germline J gene completes it. The rearrangement joins TRBV2 to TRBJ2-1; 8 positions match TRBD2. Germline V gene sequence: CDR1 SNHLY, CDR2 FYNNEI. The CDR3 runs 15 residues. V gave up 2 bases and J gave up 6 bases; unmatched junction bases: 6. The sequenced part of the CDR3 DNA is TGTGCCAGCAGTGAATTTAGCGGGGTGGGCAATGAG. Protein sequence: CASSEFSGVGNE. The whole CDR3 is CASSEFSGVGNEQFF.